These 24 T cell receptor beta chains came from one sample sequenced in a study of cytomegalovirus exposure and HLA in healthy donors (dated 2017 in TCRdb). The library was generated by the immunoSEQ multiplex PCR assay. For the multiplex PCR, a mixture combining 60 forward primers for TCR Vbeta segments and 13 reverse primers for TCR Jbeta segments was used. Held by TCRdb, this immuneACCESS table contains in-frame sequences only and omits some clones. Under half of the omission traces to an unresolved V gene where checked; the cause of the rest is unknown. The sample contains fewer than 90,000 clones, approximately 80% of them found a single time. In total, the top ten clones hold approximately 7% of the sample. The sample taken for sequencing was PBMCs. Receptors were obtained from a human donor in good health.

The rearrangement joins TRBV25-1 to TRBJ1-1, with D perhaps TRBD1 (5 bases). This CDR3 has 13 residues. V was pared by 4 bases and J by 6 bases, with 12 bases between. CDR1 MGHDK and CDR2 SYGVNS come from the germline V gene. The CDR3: CASSVEGAPEAFF. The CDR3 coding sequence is TGTGCCAGCAGTGTGGAAGGGGCCCCTGAAGCTTTCTTT.

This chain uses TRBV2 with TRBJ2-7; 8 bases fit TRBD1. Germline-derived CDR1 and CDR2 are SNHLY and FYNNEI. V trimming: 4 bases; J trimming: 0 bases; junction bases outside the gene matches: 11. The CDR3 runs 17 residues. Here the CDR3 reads CASSVNVGTGYSYEQYF. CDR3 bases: TGTGCCAGCAGTGTCAATGTGGGGACAGGTTACTCCTACGAGCAGTACTTC.

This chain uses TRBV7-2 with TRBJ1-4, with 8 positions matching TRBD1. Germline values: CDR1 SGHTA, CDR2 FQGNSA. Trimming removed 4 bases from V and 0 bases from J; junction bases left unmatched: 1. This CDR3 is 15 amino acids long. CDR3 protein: CASSSQGATNEKLFF. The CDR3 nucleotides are TGTGCCAGCAGCTCACAGGGGGCAACTAATGAAAAACTGTTTTTT.

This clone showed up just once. The CDR3 sequence is CASTSGQTNNEQFF. In nucleotides, the CDR3 is TGTGCCAGCACCTCGGGACAGACCAACAATGAGCAGTTCTTC. This chain connects TRBV5-4 to TRBJ2-1, with 7 positions matching TRBD1. The V and J ends lost 6 bases and 5 bases, in that order; junction bases with no gene match: 8. The CDR3 consists of 14 residues. Germline assignment: CDR1 SGHNT and CDR2 YYREEE (reference sequence).

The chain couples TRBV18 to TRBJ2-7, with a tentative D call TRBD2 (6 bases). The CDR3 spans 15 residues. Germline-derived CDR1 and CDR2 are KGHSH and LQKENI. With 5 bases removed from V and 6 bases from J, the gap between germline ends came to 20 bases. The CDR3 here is CASSVSAGTISEQYF. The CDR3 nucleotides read TGTGCCAGCTCAGTGTCGGCGGGAACCATCTCCGAGCAGTACTTC.

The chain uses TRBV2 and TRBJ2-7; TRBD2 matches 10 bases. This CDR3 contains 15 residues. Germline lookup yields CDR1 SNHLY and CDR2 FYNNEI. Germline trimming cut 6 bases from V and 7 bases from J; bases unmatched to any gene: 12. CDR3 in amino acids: CASRMELSGGSEQYF. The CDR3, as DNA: TGTGCCAGCAGGATGGAACTTAGCGGGGGGAGTGAGCAGTACTTC.

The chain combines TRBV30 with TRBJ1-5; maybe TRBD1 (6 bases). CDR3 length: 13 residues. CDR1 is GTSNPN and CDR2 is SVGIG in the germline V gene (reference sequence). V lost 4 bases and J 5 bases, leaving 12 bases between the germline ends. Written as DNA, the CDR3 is TGTGCCTGGACTCCAGGGGCTGATCAGCCCCAGCATTTT. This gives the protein CAWTPGADQPQHF. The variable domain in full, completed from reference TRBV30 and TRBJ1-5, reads SQTIHQWPATLVQPVGSPLSLECTVEGTSNPNLYWYRQAAGRGLQLLFYSVGIGQISSEVPQNLSASRPQDRQFILSSKKLLLSDSGFYLCAWTPGADQPQHFGDGTRLSIL.

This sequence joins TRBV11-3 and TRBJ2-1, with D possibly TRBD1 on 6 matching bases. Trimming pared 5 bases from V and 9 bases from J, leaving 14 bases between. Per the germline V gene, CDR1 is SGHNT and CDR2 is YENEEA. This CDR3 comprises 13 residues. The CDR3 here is CASSPLQGTEQFF. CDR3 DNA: TGTGCCAGCAGCCCGCTCCAGGGGACTGAGCAGTTCTTC.

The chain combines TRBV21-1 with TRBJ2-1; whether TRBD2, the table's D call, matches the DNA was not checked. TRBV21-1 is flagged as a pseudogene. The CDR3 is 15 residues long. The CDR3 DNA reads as TGTGCCAGCATCCCCCTAGGGGGGGCCTACAATGAGCAGTTCTTC. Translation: CASIPLGGAYNEQFF.

CDR3 bases: TGTGCCAGCAGTGAGGTTAGAGGGGGCACCGGGGAGCTGTTTTTT. Residues: CASSEVRGGTGELFF. The gene calls are TRBV2 and TRBJ2-2; a possible D gene is TRBD1 (6 bases). CDR3 length: 15 amino acids. Germline-derived CDR1 and CDR2 are SNHLY and FYNNEI. Deletions cut 3 bases from V and 4 bases from J, with 12 bases between. Variable domain in full (rest from reference TRBV2 and TRBJ2-2): EPEVTQTPSHQVTQMGQEVILRCVPISNHLYFYWYRQILGQKVEFLVSFYNNEISEKSEIFDDQFSVERPDGSNFTLKIRSTKLEDSAMYFCASSEVRGGTGELFFGEGSRLTVL.

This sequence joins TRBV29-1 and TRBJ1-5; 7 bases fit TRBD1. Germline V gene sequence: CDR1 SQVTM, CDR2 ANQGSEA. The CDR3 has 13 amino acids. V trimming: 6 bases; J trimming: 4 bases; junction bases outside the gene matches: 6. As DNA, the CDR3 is TGCAGCGTCCGGGACAGTACTAATCAGCCCCAGCATTTT. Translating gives CSVRDSTNQPQHF. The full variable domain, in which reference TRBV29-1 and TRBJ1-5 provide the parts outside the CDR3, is SAVISQKPSRDICQRGTSLTIQCQVDSQVTMMFWYRQQPGQSLTLIATANQGSEATYESGFVIDKFPISRPNLTFSTLTVSNMSPEDSSIYLCSVRDSTNQPQHFGDGTRLSIL.

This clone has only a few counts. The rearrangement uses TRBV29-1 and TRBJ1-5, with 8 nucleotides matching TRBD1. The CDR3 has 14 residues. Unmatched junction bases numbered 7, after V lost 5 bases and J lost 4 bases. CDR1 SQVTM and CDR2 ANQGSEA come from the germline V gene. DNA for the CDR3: TGCAGCGTTTTACAGGGGGTGGGGAATCAGCCCCAGCATTTT. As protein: CSVLQGVGNQPQHF.

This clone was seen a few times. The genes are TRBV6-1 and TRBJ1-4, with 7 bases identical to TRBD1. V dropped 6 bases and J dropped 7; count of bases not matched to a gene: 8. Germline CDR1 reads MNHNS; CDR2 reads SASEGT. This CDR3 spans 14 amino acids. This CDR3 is CASRRDSRREKLFF. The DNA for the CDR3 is TGTGCCAGCAGGAGGGACAGCAGGCGTGAAAAACTGTTTTTT.

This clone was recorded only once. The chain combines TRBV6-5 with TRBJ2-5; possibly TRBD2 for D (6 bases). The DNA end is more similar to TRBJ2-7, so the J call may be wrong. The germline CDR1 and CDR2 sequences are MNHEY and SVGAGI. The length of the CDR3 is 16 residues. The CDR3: CASSYSPGRLSYEQYF. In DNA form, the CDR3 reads TGTGCCAGCAGTTACTCCCCAGGGAGGCTTTCCTACGAGCAGTACTTC.

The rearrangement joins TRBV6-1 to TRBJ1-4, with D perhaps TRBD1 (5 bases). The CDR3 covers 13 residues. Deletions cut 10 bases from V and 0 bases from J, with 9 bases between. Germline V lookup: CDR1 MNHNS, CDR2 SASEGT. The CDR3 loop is CATDSATNEKLFF. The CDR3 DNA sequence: TGTGCCACCGACAGTGCAACTAATGAAAAACTGTTTTTT.

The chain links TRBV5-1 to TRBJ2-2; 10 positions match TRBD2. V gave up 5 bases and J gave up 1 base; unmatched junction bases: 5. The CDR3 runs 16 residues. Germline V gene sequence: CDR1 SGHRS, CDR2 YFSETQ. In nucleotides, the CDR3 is TGCGCCAGCAGGCGACTAGCGGGTGAGAACACCGGGGAGCTGTTTTTT. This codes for CASRRLAGENTGELFF.

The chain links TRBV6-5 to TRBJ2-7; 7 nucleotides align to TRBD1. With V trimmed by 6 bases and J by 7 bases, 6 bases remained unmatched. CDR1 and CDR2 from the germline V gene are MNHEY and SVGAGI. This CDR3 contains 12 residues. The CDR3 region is CASSRTGLEQYF. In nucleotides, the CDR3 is TGTGCCAGCAGCCGGACAGGTCTAGAGCAGTACTTC.

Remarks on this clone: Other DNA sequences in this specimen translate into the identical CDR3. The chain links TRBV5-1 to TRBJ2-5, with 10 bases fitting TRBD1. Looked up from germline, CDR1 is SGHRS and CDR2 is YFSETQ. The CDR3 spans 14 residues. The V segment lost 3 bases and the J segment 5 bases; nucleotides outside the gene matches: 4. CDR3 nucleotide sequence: TGCGCCAGCAGCTCCGGGACAGGGGCGGAGACCCAGTACTTC. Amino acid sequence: CASSSGTGAETQYF.

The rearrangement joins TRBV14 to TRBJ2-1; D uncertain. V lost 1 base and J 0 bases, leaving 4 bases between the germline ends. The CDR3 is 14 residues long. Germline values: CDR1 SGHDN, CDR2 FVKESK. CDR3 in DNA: TGTGCCAGCAGCCAAGCTCTCTCCTACAATGAGCAGTTCTTC. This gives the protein CASSQALSYNEQFF.

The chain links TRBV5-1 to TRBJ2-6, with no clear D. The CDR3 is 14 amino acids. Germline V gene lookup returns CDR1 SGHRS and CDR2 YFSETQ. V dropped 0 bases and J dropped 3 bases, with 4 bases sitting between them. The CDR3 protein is CASSLAGGANVLTF. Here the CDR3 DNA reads TGCGCCAGCAGCTTGGCCGGTGGGGCCAACGTCCTGACTTTC.

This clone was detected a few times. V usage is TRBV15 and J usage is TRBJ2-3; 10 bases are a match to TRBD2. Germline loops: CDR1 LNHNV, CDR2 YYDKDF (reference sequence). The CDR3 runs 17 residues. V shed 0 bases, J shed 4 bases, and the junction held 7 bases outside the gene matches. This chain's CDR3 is CATSRDTSGGGADTQYF. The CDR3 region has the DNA TGTGCCACCAGCAGAGATACGAGCGGGGGGGGTGCAGATACGCAGTATTTT.

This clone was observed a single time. The CDR3 DNA reads TGTGCCAGCAGCCCCTCCCTAGCGCCTAGCACAGATACGCAGTATTTT. Residues: CASSPSLAPSTDTQYF. This chain connects TRBV5-8 to TRBJ2-3; D is perhaps TRBD2 (6 bases). Germline assignment: CDR1 SGHTS and CDR2 YDEGEE. Trimming left V 4 bases short and J 0 bases short, with 15 bases between. The CDR3 runs to 16 residues. Supplemented by reference TRBV5-8 and TRBJ2-3, the full variable domain reads EAGVTQSPTHLIKTRGQQATLRCSPISGHTSVYWYQQALGLGLQFLLWYDEGEERNRGNFPPRFSGRQFPNYSSELNVNALELEDSALYLCASSPSLAPSTDTQYFGPGTRLTVL.

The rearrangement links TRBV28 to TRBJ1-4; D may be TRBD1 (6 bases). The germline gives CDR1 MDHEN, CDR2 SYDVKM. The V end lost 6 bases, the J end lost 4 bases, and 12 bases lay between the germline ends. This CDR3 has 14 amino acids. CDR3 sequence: CASRPTGNNEKLFF. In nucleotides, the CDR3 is TGTGCCAGCAGACCTACAGGGAATAATGAAAAACTGTTTTTT.

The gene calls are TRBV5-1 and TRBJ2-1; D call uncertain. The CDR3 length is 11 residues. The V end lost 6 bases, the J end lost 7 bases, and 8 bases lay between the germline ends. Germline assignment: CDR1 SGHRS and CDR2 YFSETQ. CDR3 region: CASTNSNEQFF. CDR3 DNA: TGCGCCAGCACCAACTCTAATGAGCAGTTCTTC.